A selection of T cell receptor beta chains follows, all from one sample in a study of shared clonotypes between healthy human individuals. Assay used: immunoSEQ multiplex PCR; TCRdb lists only in-frame clones, some missing. The table includes about 2 million clones, about 95% detected once. Sequencing input: naive CD8+ T cells sorted from blood. The receptor set was obtained from a man younger than 30 in good health. Both conserved end residues are part of each CDR3.

cdr3_aa	v_call	j_call
CASSLVQGASEQYF	TRBV27	TRBJ2-7
CSVAGGESPYEQYF	TRBV29-1	TRBJ2-7
CATSQATGVGSLNQPQHF	TRBV15	TRBJ1-5
CASSFTGATLPYEQYF	TRBV5-6	TRBJ2-7
CASSSAPYLESSDEQYF	TRBV27	TRBJ2-7
CASSYLDFISPLHF	TRBV28	TRBJ1-6
CASTQGQGRMYEQYF	TRBV5-1	TRBJ2-7
CARGQGNSYEQYF	TRBV2	TRBJ2-7
CASSLDQGEAFF	TRBV11-2	TRBJ1-1
CASSQDRDYVVAKNIQYF	TRBV4-3	TRBJ2-4
CASSLAPRNEQFF	TRBV7-9	TRBJ2-1
CASSLGQGPDSYGYTF	TRBV7-9	TRBJ1-2
CSVPVRAGGYGYTF	TRBV29-1	TRBJ1-2
CASSTPDAGPYEQYF	TRBV7-9	TRBJ2-7
CASSPHTGETQYF	TRBV14	TRBJ2-5
CASSLGDRSEQYF	TRBV7-6	TRBJ2-7
CASSEITLYRTYEQYF	TRBV6-1	TRBJ2-7